Included here is one T cell receptor (beta chain) sequence, with context. This sample stems from a study of CD8+CD57+ T cells in acquired aplastic anemia. The TCR beta profiling, which covered VDJ combination and CDR3 sequence, was carried out using genomic DNA as the template. Via MiXCR, TCRdb re-called the reads, giving one row per CDR3 protein. The table records under 200,000 distinct CDR3 sequences, about three fifths of them present only once. CDR3 length: 14 residues. The ends lost 7 bases at V and 6 bases at J; junction bases unmatched: 8. CDR1 LNHNV and CDR2 YYDKDF come from the germline V gene (reference sequence).

The sample comprised sorted CD4+, CD8+, or CD8+CD57+ T cells (not recorded which) from PBMCs. The source is a human donor in good health. The rearrangement links TRBV15 to TRBJ1-5; 8 bases are a match to TRBD1. Here the CDR3 DNA reads TGTGCCACCACGACAGGGGTATGGGGTCAGCCCCAGCATTTT. The encoded protein is CATTTGVWGQPQHF.